This T cell receptor (beta chain) derives from a study of regulatory T cells in long-lasting Graves disease. Findings and limits, study-wide: Lower TCR diversity was seen in persistent Graves' patients than in newly diagnosed ones. TRBV28, TRBJ1-2 and TRBJ2-5 were segments that persistent disease favored.

Arm-PCR of CDR3 regions with iRepertoire HTBI primers generated TCR beta libraries. Per the original data handling: About 60 TRBV and some 14 TRBJ segments were identified across samples. TCRdb called the multiplex PCR reads again in MiXCR, with one record for every CDR3 protein. TCRdb, not the authors, supplied the V and J calls. The table has hundreds of thousands of distinct CDR3 sequences, around 20% seen once. This clonotype was seen many times. The target antigen is unknown. Time point specified: persistent/refractory GD, antithyroid drugs over 5 years with positive TRAb. PBMC RNA was the source of the TCR library. The CDR3 loop spans 14 amino acids. Germline V gene data show CDR1 as LGHDT and CDR2 as YNNKEL (reference sequence). V was cut by 5 bases and J by 0 bases, with 11 bases left in between.

This receptor was identified in a female donor with Graves disease. Specimen: peripheral blood mononuclear cells (PBMCs), collected when the disease was refractory, from a patient treated with antithyroid drugs. This rearrangement joins TRBV3-1 to TRBJ2-7, with D maybe TRBD2 (6 bases). In DNA form, the CDR3 reads TGTGCCAGCAGCGGAGGGTCCAACTCCTACGAGCAGTACTTC. This translates into CASSGGSNSYEQYF.